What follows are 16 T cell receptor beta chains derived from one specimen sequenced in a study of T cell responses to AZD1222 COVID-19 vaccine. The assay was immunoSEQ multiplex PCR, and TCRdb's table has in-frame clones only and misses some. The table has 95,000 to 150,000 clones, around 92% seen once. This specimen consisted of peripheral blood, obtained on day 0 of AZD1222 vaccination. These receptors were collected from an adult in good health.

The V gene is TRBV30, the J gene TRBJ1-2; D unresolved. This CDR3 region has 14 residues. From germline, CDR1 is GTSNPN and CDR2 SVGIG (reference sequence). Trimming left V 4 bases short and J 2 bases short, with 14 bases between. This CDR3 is CAWNDRGSNYGYTF. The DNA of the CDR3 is TGTGCCTGGAATGATAGAGGCAGCAACTATGGCTACACCTTC.

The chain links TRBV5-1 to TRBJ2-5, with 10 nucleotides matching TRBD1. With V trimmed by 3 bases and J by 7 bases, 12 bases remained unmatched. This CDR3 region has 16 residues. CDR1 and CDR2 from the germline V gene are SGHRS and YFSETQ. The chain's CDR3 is CASSSGTGESDGTQYF. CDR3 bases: TGCGCCAGCAGCTCCGGGACAGGGGAATCCGACGGGACCCAGTACTTC.

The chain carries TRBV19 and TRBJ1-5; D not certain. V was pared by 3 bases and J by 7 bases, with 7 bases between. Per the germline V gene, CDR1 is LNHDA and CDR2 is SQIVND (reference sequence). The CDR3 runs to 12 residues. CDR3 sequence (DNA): TGTGCCAGTAGTATGTTAGTCCAGCCCCAGCATTTT. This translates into CASSMLVQPQHF. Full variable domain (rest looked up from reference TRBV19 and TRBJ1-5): DGGITQSPKYLFRKEGQNVTLSCEQNLNHDAMYWYRQDPGQGLRLIYYSQIVNDFQKGDIAEGYSVSREKKESFPLTVTSAQKNPTAFYLCASSMLVQPQHFGDGTRLSIL.

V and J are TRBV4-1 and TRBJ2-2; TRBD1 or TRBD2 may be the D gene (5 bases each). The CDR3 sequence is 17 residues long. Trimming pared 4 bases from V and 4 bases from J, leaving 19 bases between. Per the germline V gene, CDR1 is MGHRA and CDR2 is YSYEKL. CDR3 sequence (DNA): TGCGCCAGCAGCCCTTCTGAGGGGTCATTAACCACCGGGGAGCTGTTTTTT. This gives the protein CASSPSEGSLTTGELFF.

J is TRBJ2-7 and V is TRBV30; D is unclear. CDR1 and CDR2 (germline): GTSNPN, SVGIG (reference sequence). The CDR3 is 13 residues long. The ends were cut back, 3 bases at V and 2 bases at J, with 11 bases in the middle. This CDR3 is CAWSAGSPYEQYF. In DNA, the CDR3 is TGTGCCTGGAGCGCCGGTTCCCCCTACGAGCAGTACTTC.

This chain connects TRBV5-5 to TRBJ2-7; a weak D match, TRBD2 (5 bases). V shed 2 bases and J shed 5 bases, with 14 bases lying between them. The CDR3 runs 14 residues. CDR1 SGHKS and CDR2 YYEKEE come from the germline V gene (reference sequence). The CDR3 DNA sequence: TGTGCCAGCAGCTTTAGTAGCCGGGGAGACGAGCAGTACTTC. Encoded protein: CASSFSSRGDEQYF.

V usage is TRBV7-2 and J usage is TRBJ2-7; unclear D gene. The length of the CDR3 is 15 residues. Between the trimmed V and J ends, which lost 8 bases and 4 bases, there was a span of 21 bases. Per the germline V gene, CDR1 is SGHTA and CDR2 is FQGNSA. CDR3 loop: CASGRPRFLSYEQYF. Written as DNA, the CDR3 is TGTGCCAGCGGCCGGCCCAGGTTTTTATCTTACGAGCAGTACTTC.

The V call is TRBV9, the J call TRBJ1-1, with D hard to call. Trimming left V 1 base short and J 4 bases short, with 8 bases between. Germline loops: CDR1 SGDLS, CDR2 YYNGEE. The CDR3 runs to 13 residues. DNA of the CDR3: TGTGCCAGCAGCGTAAATCAAGGCACTGAAGCTTTCTTT. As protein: CASSVNQGTEAFF.

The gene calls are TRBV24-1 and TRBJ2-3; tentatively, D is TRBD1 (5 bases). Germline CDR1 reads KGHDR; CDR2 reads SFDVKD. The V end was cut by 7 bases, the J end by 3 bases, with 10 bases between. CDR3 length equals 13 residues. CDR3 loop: CATSPPGTDTQYF. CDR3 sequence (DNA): TGTGCCACCAGCCCGCCAGGGACAGATACGCAGTATTTT.

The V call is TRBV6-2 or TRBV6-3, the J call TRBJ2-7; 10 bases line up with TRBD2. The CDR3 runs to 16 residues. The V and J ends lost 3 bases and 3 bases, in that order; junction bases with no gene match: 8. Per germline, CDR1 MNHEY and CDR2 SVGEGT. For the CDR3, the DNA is TGTGCCAGCAGTTATCTAGAGCGGGAGGGCCACTACGAGCAGTACTTC. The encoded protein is CASSYLEREGHYEQYF.

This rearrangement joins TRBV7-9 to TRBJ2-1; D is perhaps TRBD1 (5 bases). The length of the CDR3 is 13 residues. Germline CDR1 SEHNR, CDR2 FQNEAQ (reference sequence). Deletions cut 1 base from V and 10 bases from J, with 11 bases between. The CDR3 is CASSLGLKGEQFF. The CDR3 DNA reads TGTGCCAGCAGCTTAGGTCTCAAGGGGGAGCAGTTCTTC.

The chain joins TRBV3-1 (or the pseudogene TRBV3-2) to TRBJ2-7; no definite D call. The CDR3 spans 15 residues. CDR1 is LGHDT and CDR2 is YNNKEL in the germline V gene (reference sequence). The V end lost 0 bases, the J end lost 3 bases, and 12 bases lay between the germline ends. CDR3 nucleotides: TGTGCCAGCAGCCAAGAACCCGCCCCCCTCTACGAGCAGTACTTC. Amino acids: CASSQEPAPLYEQYF.

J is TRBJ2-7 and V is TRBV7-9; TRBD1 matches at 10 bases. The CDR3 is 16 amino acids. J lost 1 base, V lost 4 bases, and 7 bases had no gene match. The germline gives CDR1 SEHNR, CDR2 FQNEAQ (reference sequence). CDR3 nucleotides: TGTGCCAGCAGCTCAACCGGGACAGGGGTTTCCTACGAGCAGTACTTC. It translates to CASSSTGTGVSYEQYF.

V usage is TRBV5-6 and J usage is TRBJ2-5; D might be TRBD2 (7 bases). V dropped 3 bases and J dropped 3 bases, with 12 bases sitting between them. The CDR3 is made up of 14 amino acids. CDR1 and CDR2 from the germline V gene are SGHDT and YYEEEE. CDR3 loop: CASSYTGGEETQYF. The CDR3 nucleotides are TGTGCCAGCAGCTATACGGGGGGCGAAGAGACCCAGTACTTC.

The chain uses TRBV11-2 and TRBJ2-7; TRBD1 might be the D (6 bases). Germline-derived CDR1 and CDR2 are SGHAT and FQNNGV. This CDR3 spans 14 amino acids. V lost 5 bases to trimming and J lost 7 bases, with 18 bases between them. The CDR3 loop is CASSQRGGGEEQYF. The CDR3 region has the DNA TGTGCCAGCAGCCAGAGAGGTGGGGGCGAGGAGCAGTACTTC.

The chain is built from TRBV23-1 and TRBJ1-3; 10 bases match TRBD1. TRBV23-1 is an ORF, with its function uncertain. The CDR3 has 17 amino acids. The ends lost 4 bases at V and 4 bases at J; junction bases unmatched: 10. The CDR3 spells CASSLPRQGAKGNTIYF. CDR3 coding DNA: TGCGCCAGCAGTCTCCCCAGACAGGGGGCGAAGGGAAACACCATATATTTT.